This T cell receptor (beta chain) is from a study of human T cells and chemical hapten exposure. Study-level information: Patients were given diphenylcyclopropenone on the scalp weekly across the roughly 25-week study.

What the library attached to individual cDNA molecules were unique molecular identifiers. TCRdb itself ran the RACE reads through MiXCR, one entry per CDR3 protein. The sample holds 350,000 or so distinct CDR3 sequences, around 7% seen once. This clonotype has more than one count but fewer than ten. Its antigen is as yet unknown. General study points: Those TCRs sitting above 1 in 1000 frequency stayed the same with DPC sensitization.

Noted time point: patch test 1, 2 weeks after DPC sensitization. The treatment: therapeutic diphenylcyclopropenone sensitization with weekly scalp DPC. This clonotype was sampled from a woman younger than 30 with alopecia areata. Some clones in this sample may be carry-over from other donors' samples. Here the sequenced sample was whole blood, taken in connection with sensitization to the hapten diphenylcyclopropenone (DPC).

The CDR3 DNA is TGTGCCAGCAGTGGGGAACTAGCGGGGGACCAAGAGACCCAGTACTTC. Its translation: CASSGELAGDQETQYF. V usage is TRBV28 and J usage is TRBJ2-5; 11 nucleotides match TRBD2. The CDR3 has 16 residues. J gave up 0 bases and V 5 bases, and 5 bases lay outside the gene matches. The germline V gene has CDR1 MDHEN and CDR2 SYDVKM. Full variable domain (remainder filled in from reference TRBV28 and TRBJ2-5): DVKVTQSSRYLVKRTGEKVFLECVQDMDHENMFWYRQDPGLGLRLIYFSYDVKMKEKGDIPEGYSVSREKKERFSLILESASTNQTSMYLCASSGELAGDQETQYFGPGTRLLVL.